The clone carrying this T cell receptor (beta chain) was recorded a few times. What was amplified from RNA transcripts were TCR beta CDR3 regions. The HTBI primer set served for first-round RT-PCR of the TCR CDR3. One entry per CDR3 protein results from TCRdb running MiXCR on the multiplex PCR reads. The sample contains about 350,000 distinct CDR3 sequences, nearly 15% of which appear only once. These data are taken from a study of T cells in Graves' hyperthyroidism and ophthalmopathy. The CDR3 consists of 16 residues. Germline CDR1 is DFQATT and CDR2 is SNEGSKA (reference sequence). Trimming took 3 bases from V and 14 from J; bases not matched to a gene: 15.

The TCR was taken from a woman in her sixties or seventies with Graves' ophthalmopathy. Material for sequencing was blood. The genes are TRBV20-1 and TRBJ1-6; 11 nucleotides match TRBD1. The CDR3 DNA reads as TGCAGTGCTAGTGGACAGGGGGCCTCCGATTTCGGGTCCCTCCACTTT. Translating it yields CSASGQGASDFGSLHF.